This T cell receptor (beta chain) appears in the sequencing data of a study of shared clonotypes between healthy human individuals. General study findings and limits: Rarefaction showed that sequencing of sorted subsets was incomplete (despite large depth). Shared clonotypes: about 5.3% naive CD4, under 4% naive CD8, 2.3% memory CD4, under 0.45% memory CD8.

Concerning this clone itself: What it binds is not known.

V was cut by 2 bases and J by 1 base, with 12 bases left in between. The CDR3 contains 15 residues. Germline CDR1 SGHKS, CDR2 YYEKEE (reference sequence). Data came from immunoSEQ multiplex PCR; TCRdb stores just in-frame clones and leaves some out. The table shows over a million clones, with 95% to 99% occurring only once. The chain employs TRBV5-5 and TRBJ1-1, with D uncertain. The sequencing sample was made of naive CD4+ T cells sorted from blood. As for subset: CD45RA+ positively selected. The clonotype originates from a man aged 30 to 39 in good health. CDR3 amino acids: CASSLSPGTNTEAFF. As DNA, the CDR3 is TGTGCCAGCAGCTTATCTCCAGGAACGAACACTGAAGCTTTCTTT.